The source of this T cell receptor (beta chain) is a study of T cells after yellow fever vaccination. Looked up from germline, CDR1 is MNHEY and CDR2 is SMNVEV (reference sequence). CDR3 length: 16 amino acids. V shed 6 bases and J shed 3 bases, with 19 bases lying between them. MiXCR, run by TCRdb on the 5' RACE reads, gives a single entry per CDR3 protein. The sample shows some 97,000 distinct CDR3 sequences, about 6% of them seen only once. This clonotype was seen only a few times. Source: CD8+ T cells sorted from PBMCs, taken 10 days after the yellow fever booster vaccination. This sequence originates from a man between 18 and 29 years old who received the YFV17D yellow fever vaccine. V usage is TRBV27 and J usage is TRBJ2-3; D might be TRBD1 (6 bases). The CDR3 loop is CASSEFLGARTDTQYF. CDR3 nucleotide sequence: TGTGCCAGCAGCGAATTCCTGGGGGCGAGGACAGATACGCAGTATTTT.